This T cell receptor beta chain is from a study of T cell repertoires in cytomegalovirus infection. MiXCR, applied by TCRdb to the reads, yields one record per CDR3 protein. The sample consists of about 440,000 distinct CDR3 sequences, about a third of them appearing once. Trimming took 5 bases from V and 0 from J; bases not matched to a gene: 12. The CDR3 covers 20 residues. The germline V gene has CDR1 SGHNT and CDR2 YYREEE (reference sequence). This TCR was recovered from a human donor in good health (CMV status not recorded). Some clones in this sample may be carry-over from other donors' samples. The chain couples TRBV5-4 to TRBJ2-1; 15 nucleotides align to TRBD2. The sample was PBMCs. CDR3 in DNA: TGTGCCAGCAGGGCCGGGACTAGCGGGGGGAACCGCACCTCCTACAATGAGCAGTTCTTC. Residues: CASRAGTSGGNRTSYNEQFF.